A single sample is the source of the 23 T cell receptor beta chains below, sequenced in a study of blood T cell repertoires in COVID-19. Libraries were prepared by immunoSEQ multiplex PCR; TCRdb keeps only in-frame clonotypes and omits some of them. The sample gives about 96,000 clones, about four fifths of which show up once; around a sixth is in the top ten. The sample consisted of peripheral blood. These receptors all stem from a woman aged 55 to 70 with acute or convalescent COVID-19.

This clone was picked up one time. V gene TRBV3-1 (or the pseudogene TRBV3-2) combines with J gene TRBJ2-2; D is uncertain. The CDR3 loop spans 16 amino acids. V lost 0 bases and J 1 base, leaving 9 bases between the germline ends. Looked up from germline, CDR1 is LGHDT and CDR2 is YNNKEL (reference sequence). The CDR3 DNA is TGTGCCAGCAGCCAAGATGAGGCAAAGAACACCGGGGAGCTGTTTTTT. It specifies CASSQDEAKNTGELFF.

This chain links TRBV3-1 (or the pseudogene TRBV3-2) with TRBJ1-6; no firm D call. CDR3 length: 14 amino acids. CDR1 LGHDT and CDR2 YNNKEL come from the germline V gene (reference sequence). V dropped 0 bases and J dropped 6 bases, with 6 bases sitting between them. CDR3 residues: CASSQDQFNSPLHF. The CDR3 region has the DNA TGTGCCAGCAGCCAAGACCAGTTTAATTCACCCCTCCACTTT.

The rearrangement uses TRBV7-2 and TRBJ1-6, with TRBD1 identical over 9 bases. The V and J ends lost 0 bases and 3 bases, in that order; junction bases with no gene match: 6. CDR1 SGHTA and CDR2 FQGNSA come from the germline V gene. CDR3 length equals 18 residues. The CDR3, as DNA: TGTGCCAGCAGCTTAGCAACAGGGGGCGCCGTCTATAATTCACCCCTCCACTTT. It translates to CASSLATGGAVYNSPLHF.

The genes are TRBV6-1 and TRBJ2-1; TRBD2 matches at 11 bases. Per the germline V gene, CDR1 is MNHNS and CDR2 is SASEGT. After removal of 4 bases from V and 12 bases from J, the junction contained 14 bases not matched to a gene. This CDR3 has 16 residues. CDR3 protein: CASSGKEASGGYGQFF. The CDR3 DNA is TGTGCCAGCAGTGGAAAGGAGGCTAGCGGGGGGTACGGGCAGTTCTTC.

The CDR3 here is CASSQPDRPNYGYTF. As DNA, the CDR3 is TGTGCCAGCAGCCAACCGGACAGACCTAACTATGGCTACACCTTC. The V and J genes are TRBV4-2 and TRBJ1-2; TRBD1 is a possible D gene (6 bases). The CDR3 runs 15 residues. Germline V lookup: CDR1 LGHNA, CDR2 YNFKEQ. V was pared by 2 bases and J by 0 bases, with 10 bases between.

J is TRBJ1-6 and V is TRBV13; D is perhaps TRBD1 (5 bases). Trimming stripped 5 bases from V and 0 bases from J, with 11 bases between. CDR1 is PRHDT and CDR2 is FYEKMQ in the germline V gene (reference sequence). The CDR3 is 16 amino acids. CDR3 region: CASSAEGSSYNSPLHF. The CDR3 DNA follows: TGTGCCAGCAGCGCGGAGGGGAGCTCCTATAATTCACCCCTCCACTTT.

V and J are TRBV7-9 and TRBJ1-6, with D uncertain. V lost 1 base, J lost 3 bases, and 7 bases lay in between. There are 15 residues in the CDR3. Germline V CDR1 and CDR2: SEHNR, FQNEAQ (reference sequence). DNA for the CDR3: TGTGCCAGCAGCTTAGGACACTTCTATAATTCACCCCTCCACTTT. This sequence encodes CASSLGHFYNSPLHF.

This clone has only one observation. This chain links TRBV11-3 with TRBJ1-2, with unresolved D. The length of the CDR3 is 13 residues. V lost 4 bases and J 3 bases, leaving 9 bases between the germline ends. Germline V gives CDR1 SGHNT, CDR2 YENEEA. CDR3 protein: CASSSQRDYGYTF. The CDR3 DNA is TGTGCCAGCAGCTCACAGCGGGACTATGGCTACACCTTC. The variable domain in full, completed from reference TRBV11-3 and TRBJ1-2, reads EAGVVQSPRYKIIEKKQPVAFWCNPISGHNTLYWYLQNLGQGPELLIRYENEEAVDDSQLPKDRFSAERLKGVDSTLKIQPAELGDSAVYLCASSSQRDYGYTFGSGTRLTVV.

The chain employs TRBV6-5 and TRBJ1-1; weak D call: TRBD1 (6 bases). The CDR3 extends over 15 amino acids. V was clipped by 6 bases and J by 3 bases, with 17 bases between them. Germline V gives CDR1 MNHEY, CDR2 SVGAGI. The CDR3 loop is CASRTTGFGDTEAFF. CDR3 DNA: TGTGCCAGCAGGACAACAGGGTTTGGGGACACTGAAGCTTTCTTT.

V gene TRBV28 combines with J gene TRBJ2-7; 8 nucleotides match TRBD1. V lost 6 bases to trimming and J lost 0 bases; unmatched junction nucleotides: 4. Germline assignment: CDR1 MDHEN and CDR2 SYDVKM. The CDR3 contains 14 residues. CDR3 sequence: CASRRTGSSYEQYF. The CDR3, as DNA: TGTGCCAGCAGACGGACAGGGAGCTCCTACGAGCAGTACTTC. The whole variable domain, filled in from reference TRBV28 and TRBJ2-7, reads DVKVTQSSRYLVKRTGEKVFLECVQDMDHENMFWYRQDPGLGLRLIYFSYDVKMKEKGDIPEGYSVSREKKERFSLILESASTNQTSMYLCASRRTGSSYEQYFGPGTRLTVT.

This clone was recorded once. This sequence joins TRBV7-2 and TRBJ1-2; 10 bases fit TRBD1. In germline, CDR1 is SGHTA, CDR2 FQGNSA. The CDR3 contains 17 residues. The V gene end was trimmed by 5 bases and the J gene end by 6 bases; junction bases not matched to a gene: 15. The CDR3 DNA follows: TGTGCCAGCAGCGAACATACCCGGGGACAGGGGAGGGATGGCTACACCTTC. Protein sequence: CASSEHTRGQGRDGYTF.

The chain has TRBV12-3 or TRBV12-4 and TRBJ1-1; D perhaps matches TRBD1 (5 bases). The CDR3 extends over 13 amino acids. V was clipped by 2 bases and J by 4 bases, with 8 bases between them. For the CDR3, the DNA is TGTGCCAGCAGTTTACGGGGACTCACTGAAGCTTTCTTT. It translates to CASSLRGLTEAFF.

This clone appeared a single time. CDR3 sequence reads: CASSPRQDTEAFF. The CDR3 nucleotides are TGTGCCAGCAGCCCAAGACAGGACACTGAAGCTTTCTTT. This rearrangement joins TRBV7-6 to TRBJ1-1, with D possibly TRBD1 on 6 matching bases. CDR1 and CDR2 (germline): SGHVS, FNYEAQ. The CDR3 loop spans 13 amino acids. V dropped 5 bases and J dropped 3 bases, with 10 bases sitting between them.

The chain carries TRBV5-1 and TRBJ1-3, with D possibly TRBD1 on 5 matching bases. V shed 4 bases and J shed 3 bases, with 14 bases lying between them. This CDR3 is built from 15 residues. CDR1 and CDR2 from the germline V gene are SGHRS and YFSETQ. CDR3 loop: CASSPTGGNGNTIYF. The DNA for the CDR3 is TGCGCCAGCAGCCCAACAGGCGGGAATGGAAACACCATATATTTT.

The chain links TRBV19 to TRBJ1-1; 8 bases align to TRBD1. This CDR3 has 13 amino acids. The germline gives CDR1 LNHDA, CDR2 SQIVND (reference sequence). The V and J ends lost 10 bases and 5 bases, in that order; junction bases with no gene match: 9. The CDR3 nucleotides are TGTGCCATAATCGACAGGGGAGGGACTGAAGCTTTCTTT. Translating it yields CAIIDRGGTEAFF.

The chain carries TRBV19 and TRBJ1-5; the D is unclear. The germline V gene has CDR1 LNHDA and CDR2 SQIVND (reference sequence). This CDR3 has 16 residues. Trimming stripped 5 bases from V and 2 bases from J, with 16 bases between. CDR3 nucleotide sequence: TGTGCCAGTAGTTTCGATCGCCAGCTAGGCAATCAGCCCCAGCATTTT. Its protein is CASSFDRQLGNQPQHF.

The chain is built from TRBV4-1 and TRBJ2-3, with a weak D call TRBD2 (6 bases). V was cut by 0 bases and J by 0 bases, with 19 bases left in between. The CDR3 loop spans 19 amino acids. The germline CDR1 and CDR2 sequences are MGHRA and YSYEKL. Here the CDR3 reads CASSQEVVWRGKSTDTQYF. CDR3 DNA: TGCGCCAGCAGCCAAGAGGTAGTGTGGCGGGGCAAAAGCACAGATACGCAGTATTTT.

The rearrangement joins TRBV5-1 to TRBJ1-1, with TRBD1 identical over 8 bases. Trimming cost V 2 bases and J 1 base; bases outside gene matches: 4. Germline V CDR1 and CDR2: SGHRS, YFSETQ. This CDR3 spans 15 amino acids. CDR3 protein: CASSLAGGKNTEAFF. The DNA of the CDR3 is TGCGCCAGCAGCTTAGCAGGGGGCAAGAACACTGAAGCTTTCTTT.

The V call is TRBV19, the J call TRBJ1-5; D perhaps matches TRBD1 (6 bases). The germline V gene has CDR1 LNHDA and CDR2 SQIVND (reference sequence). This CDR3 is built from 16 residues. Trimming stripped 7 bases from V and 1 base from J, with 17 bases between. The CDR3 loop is CASNRGADVSNQPQHF. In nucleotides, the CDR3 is TGTGCCAGTAATCGGGGGGCGGATGTAAGCAATCAGCCCCAGCATTTT.

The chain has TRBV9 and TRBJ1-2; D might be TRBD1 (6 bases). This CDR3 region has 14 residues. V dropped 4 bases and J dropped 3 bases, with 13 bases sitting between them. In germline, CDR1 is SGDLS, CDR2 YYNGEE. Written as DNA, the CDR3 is TGTGCCAGCAGCCCCCGACAGGCCTACTATGGCTACACCTTC. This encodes CASSPRQAYYGYTF.

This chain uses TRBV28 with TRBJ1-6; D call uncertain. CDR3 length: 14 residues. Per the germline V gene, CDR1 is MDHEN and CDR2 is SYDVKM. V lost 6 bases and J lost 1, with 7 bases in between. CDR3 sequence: CASRSNSYNSPLHF. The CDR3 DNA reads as TGTGCCAGCAGGAGTAATTCCTATAATTCACCCCTCCACTTT.

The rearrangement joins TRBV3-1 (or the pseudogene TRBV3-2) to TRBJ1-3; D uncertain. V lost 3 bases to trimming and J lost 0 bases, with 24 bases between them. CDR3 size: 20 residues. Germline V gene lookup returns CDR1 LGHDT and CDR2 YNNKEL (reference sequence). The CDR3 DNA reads TGTGCCAGCAGCCAGACGAAGGGAGCTTCGGACGCTGACTCTGGAAACACCATATATTTT. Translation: CASSQTKGASDADSGNTIYF.

CDR3 nucleotides: TGTGCCAGCAGCTCCGGGACAGGGGGCTACGAGCAGTACTTC. Protein product: CASSSGTGGYEQYF. This sequence joins TRBV7-3 and TRBJ2-7, with 11 nucleotides matching TRBD1. CDR3 size: 14 residues. The germline V gene encodes CDR1 SGHTA and CDR2 FQGTGA. V lost 4 bases to trimming and J lost 3 bases; unmatched junction nucleotides: 2.